Below are 30 T cell receptor beta chains sequenced from a single sample in a study of vaccination effects on CD4 cells after COVID-19 (dated by TCRdb to between 2020 and 2023). The receptor library was made with the immunoSEQ multiplex PCR assay. TCRdb took over this immuneACCESS table, retaining in-frame rearrangements with V and J assigned. Such tables are incomplete; in checked studies, under half of the missing clones stem from an unresolved V gene, and the remainder is unexplained. In all, the sample holds about 46,000 clones, and approximately 81% of those were seen once. Around 8.9% of the sample is in the top ten clones. The antigens of these receptors remain unknown. After 10 to 11 days of culture, CD4+ T cells were isolated with the EasySep CD4+ T cell isolation kit. Source: CD4+ T cells from PBMCs cultured without peptide, taken before COVID-19 vaccination. The receptors were gathered from a human donor who had a prior SARS-CoV-2 infection.

V usage is TRBV9 and J usage is TRBJ2-5, with D possibly being TRBD2 (6 bases). Per the germline V gene, CDR1 is SGDLS and CDR2 is YYNGEE. This CDR3 is built from 14 residues. The V gene lost 6 bases and the J gene lost 5 bases, with 17 bases spanning the gap. CDR3 DNA: TGTGCCAGCACCCCGACTAGTTGGGGTGAGACCCAGTACTTC. Encoded protein: CASTPTSWGETQYF.

V gene TRBV6-2 or TRBV6-3 combines with J gene TRBJ2-5, with 9 bases that match TRBD2. The CDR3 totals 16 residues. J lost 5 bases, V lost 0 bases, and 7 bases had no gene match. Germline values: CDR1 MNHEY, CDR2 SVGEGT. The DNA for the CDR3 is TGTGCCAGCAGTTACTCGAACCTAGCGGGAAAGGAGACCCAGTACTTC. Its protein product is CASSYSNLAGKETQYF.

This clone was picked up a small number of times. V gene TRBV12-5 combines with J gene TRBJ2-1; a weak D match, TRBD2 (6 bases). Germline V gene sequence: CDR1 LGHNT, CDR2 FRNRAP. CDR3 length: 13 residues. V lost 9 bases to trimming and J lost 9 bases, with 18 bases between them. CDR3 DNA sequence: TGTGCTAGCCTGGGAGGCGTCGGGTCTGAGCAGTTCTTC. Protein product: CASLGGVGSEQFF.

The V call is TRBV4-3, the J call TRBJ2-3; no clear D. The CDR3 extends over 13 amino acids. From germline, CDR1 is LGHNA and CDR2 YSLEER. Trimming cost V 4 bases and J 4 bases, with 9 bases left between them. CDR3 bases: TGCGCCAGCAGCCTCCTTGGGTCAGATACGCAGTATTTT. It yields the protein CASSLLGSDTQYF.

This chain uses TRBV2 with TRBJ2-1, with 9 positions matching TRBD2. Per germline, CDR1 SNHLY and CDR2 FYNNEI. This CDR3 spans 16 amino acids. Trimming removed 7 bases from V and 0 bases from J; junction bases left unmatched: 7. This chain's CDR3 is CASKEREAPSYNEQFF. The CDR3 nucleotides read TGTGCCAGCAAAGAGCGGGAGGCCCCCTCCTACAATGAGCAGTTCTTC.

The rearrangement links TRBV2 to TRBJ2-1; 13 positions match TRBD2. Trimming at V came to 6 bases and at J to 10 bases, leaving 6 bases not matched to a gene. The length of the CDR3 is 14 residues. Germline V gene lookup returns CDR1 SNHLY and CDR2 FYNNEI. The CDR3 is CASRDTTSGGEQFF. The CDR3 DNA is TGTGCCAGCAGGGATACGACTAGCGGGGGGGAGCAGTTCTTC.

The table lists this clone with a count of one. The V and J genes are TRBV30 and TRBJ2-2, with D maybe TRBD2 (6 bases). The CDR3 runs 14 residues. CDR1 and CDR2 (germline): GTSNPN, SVGIG (reference sequence). The ends were cut back, 1 base at V and 3 bases at J, with 9 bases in the middle. CDR3 nucleotides: TGTGCCTGGAGTGAGAGCGGGCACACCGGGGAGCTGTTTTTT. Its protein product is CAWSESGHTGELFF.

In its sample, this clone was seen once. J is TRBJ2-7 and V is TRBV5-1; 10 bases line up with TRBD2. V shed 7 bases, J shed 2 bases, and the junction held 6 bases outside the gene matches. The germline gives CDR1 SGHRS, CDR2 YFSETQ. The length of the CDR3 is 14 residues. The CDR3 here is CASRDLAGAYEQYF. The CDR3 nucleotides are TGCGCCAGCCGGGATCTAGCGGGAGCCTACGAGCAGTACTTC.

The V and J genes are TRBV2 and TRBJ2-7; D gene ambiguous. This CDR3 contains 14 residues. Germline V gene sequence: CDR1 SNHLY, CDR2 FYNNEI. V was cut by 5 bases and J by 5 bases, with 16 bases left in between. The CDR3 here is CASSNRAALDEQYF. The DNA for the CDR3 is TGTGCCAGCAGTAACCGGGCCGCCTTGGACGAGCAGTACTTC.

V is TRBV3-1 (or the pseudogene TRBV3-2) and J is TRBJ2-1, with D uncertain. Trimming removed 4 bases from V and 4 bases from J, with 2 bases in between. Germline V lookup: CDR1 LGHDT, CDR2 YNNKEL (reference sequence). This CDR3 region has 11 residues. As DNA, the CDR3 is TGTGCCAGCAGCCTATACAATGAGCAGTTCTTC. Amino acid sequence: CASSLYNEQFF.

This clone was seen more than once but under ten times. V usage is TRBV9 and J usage is TRBJ2-4; 9 bases line up with TRBD1. Germline lookup yields CDR1 SGDLS and CDR2 YYNGEE. J gave up 0 bases and V 3 bases, and 7 bases lay outside the gene matches. The CDR3 covers 17 residues. CDR3 protein: CASSEGQGDLAKNIQYF. The CDR3 DNA is TGTGCCAGCAGCGAGGGACAGGGCGATTTAGCCAAAAACATTCAGTACTTC.

This clone has just a few counts. The genes are TRBV4-1 and TRBJ2-3; 9 bases line up with TRBD2. The ends lost 4 bases at V and 0 bases at J; junction bases unmatched: 11. Germline V CDR1 and CDR2: MGHRA, YSYEKL. This CDR3 has 18 amino acids. CDR3 in DNA: TGCGCCAGCAGCCCAATTAGACCTAGCGGGAAAAGCACAGATACGCAGTATTTT. Translating it yields CASSPIRPSGKSTDTQYF.

This chain connects TRBV6-5 to TRBJ2-7; the D is unclear. The CDR3 is 14 amino acids. The ends were cut back, 0 bases at V and 0 bases at J, with 6 bases in the middle. In germline, CDR1 is MNHEY, CDR2 SVGAGI. DNA of the CDR3: TGTGCCAGCAGTTACTCGTACGGCTCCTACGAGCAGTACTTC. Protein product: CASSYSYGSYEQYF.

Notes on this clone: One end of the junction fails to match germline, which may point to a read error. The chain employs TRBV9 and TRBJ2-7, with a tentative D call TRBD1 (5 bases). The CDR3 is made up of 16 amino acids. CDR1 SGDLS and CDR2 YYNGEE come from the germline V gene. The CDR3: CASSPRQQVSSHEQYF. CDR3 in DNA: TGTGCCAGCAGCCCCCGACAACAGGTATCCTCCCACGAGCAGTACTTC. Filled out from reference TRBV9 and TRBJ2-7, the complete variable domain reads DSGVTQTPKHLITATGQRVTLRCSPRSGDLSVYWYQQSLDQGLQFLIQYYNGEERAKGNILERFSAQQFPDLHSELNLSSLELGDSALYFCASSPRQQVSSHEQYFGPGTRLTVT.

The V and J genes are TRBV7-6 and TRBJ2-7; D possibly corresponds to TRBD1 (5 bases). This CDR3 spans 15 amino acids. The V gene lost 4 bases and the J gene lost 3 bases, with 16 bases spanning the gap. CDR1 and CDR2 (germline): SGHVS, FNYEAQ. DNA for the CDR3: TGTGCCAGCAGCTCAACCGCAGACAGAATCTACGAGCAGTACTTC. Its translation is CASSSTADRIYEQYF.

The V call is TRBV7-8, the J call TRBJ1-3, with D uncertain. Trimming pared 5 bases from V and 4 bases from J, leaving 12 bases between. Germline CDR1 SGHVS, CDR2 FQNEAQ. This CDR3 region has 14 residues. CDR3 region: CASSLSQHGNTIYF. The CDR3 DNA reads TGTGCCAGCAGCCTAAGTCAGCACGGAAACACCATATATTTT.

The chain recombines TRBV3-1 (or the pseudogene TRBV3-2) with TRBJ2-4; weak D call: TRBD2 (7 bases). V was shortened by 4 bases and J by 0 bases, with 16 bases between the two germline ends. Looked up from germline, CDR1 is LGHDT and CDR2 is YNNKEL (reference sequence). The CDR3 is made up of 17 amino acids. The CDR3 DNA sequence: TGTGCCAGCAGCCCCAGAGGGGGGGGTCTAGCCAAAAACATTCAGTACTTC. Encoded protein: CASSPRGGGLAKNIQYF.

The chain joins TRBV5-4 to TRBJ2-7, with TRBD1 identical over 11 bases. Germline loops: CDR1 SGHNT, CDR2 YYREEE (reference sequence). The length of the CDR3 is 13 residues. The DNA for the CDR3 is TGTTCAACCCGGGACAGGGGGATGTACGAGCAGTACTTC. Its translation: CSTRDRGMYEQYF.

The rearrangement links TRBV27 to TRBJ2-1, with TRBD2 matching over 10 bases. The junction had 13 bases not matched to a gene; V was cut back by 8 bases and J by 9 bases. The CDR3 spans 15 residues. CDR1 and CDR2 from the germline V gene are MNHEY and SMNVEV (reference sequence). The CDR3 region has the DNA TGTGCCAGCGTTATTAGCGGGAGGATTGGGAGTGAGCAGTTCTTC. Its translation is CASVISGRIGSEQFF.

The rearrangement uses TRBV11-2 and TRBJ1-6; D may be TRBD1 (5 bases). There are 14 residues in the CDR3. The germline V and J ends were trimmed by 4 bases and 9 bases, with 13 bases remaining between them. Looked up from germline, CDR1 is SGHAT and CDR2 is FQNNGV. The CDR3 DNA follows: TGTGCCAGCAGCTACGACAGAGTCCCTTCACCCCTCCACTTT. It codes for CASSYDRVPSPLHF.

This clone was recorded only once. The chain couples TRBV24-1 to TRBJ2-5; 7 nucleotides match TRBD1. Germline CDR1 reads KGHDR; CDR2 reads SFDVKD. The length of the CDR3 is 11 residues. The J segment lost 5 bases and the V segment lost 12 bases, leaving 5 bases of the junction unmatched. The CDR3 DNA sequence: TGTGCCTACAGGGGCGCGGAGACCCAGTACTTC. Protein product: CAYRGAETQYF.

The chain joins TRBV6-5 to TRBJ2-1; D ambiguous. The ends were cut back, 8 bases at V and 3 bases at J, with 14 bases in the middle. The CDR3 is 14 residues long. In germline, CDR1 is MNHEY, CDR2 SVGAGI. Written as DNA, the CDR3 is TGTGCCAGCCGCTTAGGGCCAGTCTACAATGAGCAGTTCTTC. It specifies CASRLGPVYNEQFF.

The J gene is TRBJ2-2, the V gene TRBV5-1; D not certain. The CDR3 contains 14 residues. The V end was cut by 2 bases, the J end by 0 bases, with 5 bases between. Per germline, CDR1 SGHRS and CDR2 YFSETQ. The CDR3 loop reads CASSLTSNTGELFF. The CDR3 nucleotides are TGCGCCAGCAGCTTAACTTCGAACACCGGGGAGCTGTTTTTT.

The genes are TRBV2 and TRBJ2-5; the D is unclear. This CDR3 is 10 amino acids long. Between the trimmed V and J ends, which lost 8 bases and 7 bases, there was a span of 8 bases. The V gene's germline CDR1 is SNHLY and CDR2 FYNNEI. CDR3 sequence: CASVEGTQYF. CDR3 DNA sequence: TGTGCCAGCGTAGAAGGGACCCAGTACTTC.

This clone was found a few times. The chain uses TRBV2 and TRBJ2-1, with D uncertain. CDR1 is SNHLY, CDR2 FYNNEI, per germline. Trimming left V 0 bases short and J 5 bases short, with 11 bases between. This CDR3 spans 15 amino acids. The CDR3 coding sequence is TGTGCCAGCAGTGAAGCTGTGGGAACGAACAATGAGCAGTTCTTC. Translating it yields CASSEAVGTNNEQFF.

This clone has only a few counts. The CDR3 loop reads CASSTPWGGEQYF. As DNA, the CDR3 is TGTGCCAGCAGCACCCCCTGGGGGGGGGAGCAGTACTTC. V usage is TRBV7-9 and J usage is TRBJ2-7; 7 bases are shared with TRBD2. CDR3 length: 13 residues. Germline V gene lookup returns CDR1 SEHNR and CDR2 FQNEAQ (reference sequence). V was clipped by 5 bases and J by 7 bases; unmatched bases: 8.

The rearrangement joins TRBV3-1 (or the pseudogene TRBV3-2) to TRBJ2-5; the D gene is possibly TRBD1 (5 bases). Trimming shortened V by 2 bases and J by 4 bases, and 11 bases separated the two germline ends. The CDR3 runs to 14 residues. Germline CDR1 is LGHDT and CDR2 is YNNKEL (reference sequence). The CDR3: CASSQPGYSETQYF. In DNA form, the CDR3 reads TGTGCCAGCAGCCAACCAGGGTATTCAGAGACCCAGTACTTC.

The rearrangement joins TRBV5-1 to TRBJ1-1; perhaps TRBD1 as D (6 bases). The CDR3 extends over 13 amino acids. Germline assignment: CDR1 SGHRS and CDR2 YFSETQ. Trimming shortened V by 4 bases and J by 2 bases, and 9 bases separated the two germline ends. The DNA for the CDR3 is TGCGCCAGCAGCGCGGGACACAACACTGAAGCTTTCTTT. Translating it yields CASSAGHNTEAFF.

V is TRBV7-9 and J is TRBJ1-1; D possibly corresponds to TRBD1 (5 bases). The germline CDR1 and CDR2 sequences are SEHNR and FQNEAQ (reference sequence). The CDR3 spans 17 residues. V lost 2 bases to trimming and J lost 3 bases, with 19 bases between them. CDR3 DNA sequence: TGTGCCAGCAGCTTATACCTCGGGCAGGGTCTCTACACTGAAGCTTTCTTT. Its translation: CASSLYLGQGLYTEAFF. Based on the CDR3 plus reference TRBV7-9 and TRBJ1-1, the full variable domain is DTGVSQNPRHKITKRGQNVTFRCDPISEHNRLYWYRQTLGQGPEFLTYFQNEAQLEKSRLLSDRFSAERPKGSFSTLEIQRTEQGDSAMYLCASSLYLGQGLYTEAFFGQGTRLTVV.

The chain recombines TRBV5-6 with TRBJ2-7, with a possible D match to TRBD2 (5 bases). Trimming removed 0 bases from V and 0 bases from J, with 13 bases in between. The germline gives CDR1 SGHDT, CDR2 YYEEEE. The CDR3 covers 16 residues. This CDR3 reads CASSLGRVGISYEQYF. CDR3 DNA: TGTGCCAGCAGCTTGGGTAGGGTCGGGATCTCCTACGAGCAGTACTTC.